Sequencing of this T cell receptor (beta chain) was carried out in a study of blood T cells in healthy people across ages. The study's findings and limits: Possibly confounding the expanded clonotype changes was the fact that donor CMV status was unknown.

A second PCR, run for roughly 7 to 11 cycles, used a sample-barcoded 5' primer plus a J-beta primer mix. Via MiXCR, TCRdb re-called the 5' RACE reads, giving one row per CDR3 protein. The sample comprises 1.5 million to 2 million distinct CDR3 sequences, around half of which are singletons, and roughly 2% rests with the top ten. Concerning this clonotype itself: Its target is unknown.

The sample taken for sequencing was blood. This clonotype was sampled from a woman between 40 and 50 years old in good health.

The CDR3: CSVRTSGRVLRGTEAFF. For the CDR3, the DNA is TGCAGTGTTAGGACATCGGGGCGGGTCCTGAGGGGAACGGAAGCTTTCTTT. V usage is TRBV20-1 and J usage is TRBJ1-1; D is perhaps TRBD1 (5 bases). Germline V CDR1 and CDR2: DFQATT, SNEGSKA (reference sequence). This CDR3 has 17 residues. Deletions cut 7 bases from V and 8 bases from J, with 32 bases between.